The sequence of this T cell receptor (beta chain) was determined in a study of CD8+CD57+ T cells in acquired aplastic anemia. This clonotype was seen repeatedly, ten times or more. What it binds is unknown. Genomic DNA constituted the template upon which TCR beta VDJ and CDR3 profiling was performed. TCRdb reprocessed the reads via MiXCR and lists one record per CDR3 protein. The sample has about 110,000 distinct CDR3 sequences; under 60% are singletons. The study's findings and limits: Some 31 CD8+ CDR3 sequences were shared between patients and controls.

Germline V gene sequence: CDR1 GTSNPN, CDR2 SVGIG (reference sequence). The CDR3 loop spans 13 amino acids. Trimming stripped 2 bases from V and 6 bases from J, with 13 bases between. This TCR came from a human donor in good health, serving as a control. Specimen: sorted CD4+, CD8+, or CD8+CD57+ T cells (not recorded which) from PBMCs. The chain carries TRBV30 and TRBJ1-2, with D unclear. The CDR3 region is CAWSYGSRDGYTF. The DNA for the CDR3 is TGTGCCTGGAGTTACGGGTCAAGGGATGGCTACACCTTC.